A single sample gave rise to the 12 T cell receptor beta chains below, sequenced in a study of cytomegalovirus exposure and HLA in healthy donors. In the PCR, 60 Vbeta and 13 Jbeta primers were used. Data came from immunoSEQ multiplex PCR; TCRdb stores just in-frame clones and leaves some out. The table has roughly 120,000 clones, more than 60% seen once. Sequences were obtained from PBMCs. All receptors derive from a woman between 55 and 75 years old in good health and CMV-seropositive.

V gene TRBV18 combines with J gene TRBJ2-7; possibly TRBD1 for D (6 bases). The V end was cut by 3 bases, the J end by 0 bases, with 9 bases between. The CDR3 runs to 14 residues. Looked up from germline, CDR1 is KGHSH and CDR2 is LQKENI. The CDR3 is CASSPDSSSYEQYF. CDR3 nucleotides: TGTGCCAGCTCACCGGACAGCAGCTCCTACGAGCAGTACTTC.

V and J are TRBV5-6 and TRBJ1-6; 8 nucleotides align to TRBD1. The germline V gene encodes CDR1 SGHDT and CDR2 YYEEEE. J gave up 7 bases and V 4 bases, and 10 bases lay outside the gene matches. This CDR3 region has 16 residues. CDR3 nucleotides: TGTGCCAGCAGCCAGACAGGGGCCCTTGTGAATTCACCCCTCCACTTT. Translation: CASSQTGALVNSPLHF.

CDR3 region: CASLPTDRGQETQYF. The CDR3 nucleotides are TGTGCCAGTCTCCCGACGGACAGGGGTCAAGAGACCCAGTACTTC. This chain joins TRBV19 and TRBJ2-5, with 9 bases that match TRBD1. Germline V gene lookup returns CDR1 LNHDA and CDR2 SQIVND (reference sequence). The CDR3 totals 15 residues. V shed 8 bases, J shed 2 bases, and the junction held 9 bases outside the gene matches.

The chain carries TRBV19 and TRBJ1-2; D call uncertain. Germline CDR1 reads LNHDA; CDR2 reads SQIVND (reference sequence). V lost 6 bases and J 6 bases, leaving 14 bases between the germline ends. This CDR3 has 13 amino acids. The CDR3 DNA follows: TGTGCCAGTAGACCCTTGGACGGGGATGGCTACACCTTC. Translated: CASRPLDGDGYTF.

The gene calls are TRBV18 and TRBJ1-1, with 8 bases aligning to TRBD1. This CDR3 is 16 amino acids long. CDR1 is KGHSH, CDR2 LQKENI, per germline. With V trimmed by 0 bases and J by 6 bases, 9 bases remained unmatched. The DNA of the CDR3 is TGTGCCAGCTCACCACCTAGCGACAGGGGATTCTCTGAAGCTTTCTTT. Translated, it gives CASSPPSDRGFSEAFF.

This chain links TRBV5-1 with TRBJ2-3, with D perhaps TRBD2 (6 bases). Germline V CDR1 and CDR2: SGHRS, YFSETQ. This CDR3 contains 16 residues. The V end lost 4 bases, the J end lost 1 base, and 16 bases lay between the germline ends. CDR3 loop: CASSPTRGGGTDTQYF. CDR3 DNA sequence: TGCGCCAGCAGCCCCACCCGGGGCGGGGGCACAGATACGCAGTATTTT.

This clone was found once. The CDR3 spells CASKRGQGSYGYTF. The CDR3 bases are TGTGCCAGTAAGCGTGGACAGGGATCCTATGGCTACACCTTC. J is TRBJ1-2 and V is TRBV19, with 8 positions matching TRBD1. V was pared by 7 bases and J by 4 bases, with 8 bases of the junction left unmatched. Germline CDR1 is LNHDA and CDR2 is SQIVND (reference sequence). This CDR3 spans 14 amino acids.

This clone was observed once. The gene calls are TRBV2 and TRBJ2-3, with D unresolved. V gave up 6 bases and J gave up 0 bases, with 4 bases separating them. The CDR3 has 12 amino acids. Germline values: CDR1 SNHLY, CDR2 FYNNEI. This CDR3 reads CASRLSTDTQYF. The CDR3 DNA is TGTGCCAGCAGACTAAGCACAGATACGCAGTATTTT.

This clone occurred once. The CDR3 protein is CASSRGATGSQNIQYF. The CDR3 DNA reads TGTGCCAGCAGCCGGGGGGCAACAGGGTCACAAAACATTCAGTACTTC. The chain recombines TRBV7-9 with TRBJ2-4; TRBD2 is a possible D gene (7 bases). Trimming shortened V by 5 bases and J by 5 bases, and 19 bases separated the two germline ends. This CDR3 spans 16 amino acids. Looked up from germline, CDR1 is SEHNR and CDR2 is FQNEAQ (reference sequence).

There are a few counts of this clone. This chain uses TRBV19 with TRBJ2-7, with 9 positions matching TRBD2. The germline CDR1 and CDR2 sequences are LNHDA and SQIVND (reference sequence). The V gene end was trimmed by 4 bases and the J gene end by 5 bases; junction bases not matched to a gene: 9. The CDR3 spans 15 residues. CDR3 in DNA: TGTGCCAGTAGTAAAAGCGGGGGGCCCAACCACGAGCAGTACTTC. The encoded protein is CASSKSGGPNHEQYF. Supplemented by reference TRBV19 and TRBJ2-7, the full variable domain reads DGGITQSPKYLFRKEGQNVTLSCEQNLNHDAMYWYRQDPGQGLRLIYYSQIVNDFQKGDIAEGYSVSREKKESFPLTVTSAQKNPTAFYLCASSKSGGPNHEQYFGPGTRLTVT.

The V gene is TRBV5-6, the J gene TRBJ2-3, with a weak D call TRBD1 (6 bases). Per germline, CDR1 SGHDT and CDR2 YYEEEE. The CDR3 is 13 residues long. V shed 4 bases and J shed 5 bases, with 11 bases lying between them. DNA of the CDR3: TGTGCCAGCAGCCGCCGAGGGGGAGATACGCAGTATTTT. Encoded protein: CASSRRGGDTQYF.

V and J are TRBV19 and TRBJ2-7; TRBD2 might be the D (6 bases). In germline, CDR1 is LNHDA, CDR2 SQIVND (reference sequence). There are 9 residues in the CDR3. CDR3 protein: CAAGYEQYF. CDR3 DNA sequence: TGTGCGGCGGGATACGAGCAGTACTTC.